What follows is one T cell receptor (beta chain) and its context. Its antigen is unknown. The source of the sample is a study of regulatory dendritic cells for organ transplantation. The data were produced by immunoSEQ multiplex PCR, yet TCRdb's version contains in-frame clones alone and is incomplete. There are about 4,200 clones in the sample; 45% to 70% occur only once, and 17% lies in the top ten. Regarding the study as a whole: Memory T cells were less diverse than naive, with memory CD8+ most oligoclonal.

Sorted subsets were CFSE-labeled and cultured approximately 5 days with allogeneic dendritic cells. This receptor was taken from a human donor in good health. The sample taken for sequencing was memory CD8+ T cells from blood cultured with regulatory dendritic cells. Subset given: CD45RO+ memory T cells.

The DNA of the CDR3 is TGTGCCAGCAGCCAAGATTACAGCTCTGGTGGCTACACCTTC. This translates into CASSQDYSSGGYTF. The gene calls are TRBV7-9 and TRBJ1-2, with unresolved D. Deletions cut 5 bases from V and 7 bases from J, with 17 bases between. This CDR3 has 14 amino acids. Germline V gene lookup returns CDR1 SEHNR and CDR2 FQNEAQ (reference sequence). Variable domain in full (rest from reference TRBV7-9 and TRBJ1-2): DTGVSQNPRHKITKRGQNVTFRCDPISEHNRLYWYRQTLGQGPEFLTYFQNEAQLEKSRLLSDRFSAERPKGSFSTLEIQRTEQGDSAMYLCASSQDYSSGGYTFGSGTRLTVV.